One and the same sample provided the 7 T cell receptor beta chains below, sequenced in a study of blood T cell repertoires in COVID-19. Using immunoSEQ multiplex PCR, the repertoire was profiled, and TCRdb retains in-frame clones only, with some absent. This table has approximately 250,000 clones, about 88% appearing once. Sequencing used peripheral blood. The receptors were gathered from a man younger than 30 with active or convalescent COVID-19.

In nucleotides, the CDR3 is TGTGCCATCAGTGTCCGAGGGAGGGAGCAGTACTTC. Its translation is CAISVRGREQYF. This chain joins TRBV10-3 and TRBJ2-7, with a weak D call TRBD2 (6 bases). CDR1 and CDR2 from the germline V gene are ENHRY and SYGVKD. V shed 4 bases and J shed 7 bases, with 11 bases lying between them. CDR3 size: 12 residues.

V usage is TRBV12-3 or TRBV12-4 and J usage is TRBJ1-5; D is uncertain. The CDR3 is 13 residues long. Trimming shortened V by 2 bases and J by 6 bases, and 8 bases separated the two germline ends. The CDR3 loop is CASSLSGSQPQHF. CDR3 nucleotides: TGTGCCAGCAGTTTATCGGGGAGTCAGCCCCAGCATTTT.

This chain connects TRBV6-4 to TRBJ2-6; D is undetermined. The CDR3 is 17 residues long. V lost 7 bases and J lost 0, with 16 bases in between. CDR1 and CDR2 from the germline V gene are MRHNA and SNTAGT. This chain's CDR3 is CASICGVPPSGANVLTF. CDR3 DNA sequence: TGTGCCAGCATTTGCGGAGTACCCCCCTCTGGGGCCAACGTCCTGACTTTC.

The V and J genes are TRBV12-5 and TRBJ2-5; TRBD1 matches 7 bases. Germline CDR1 and CDR2: LGHNT and FRNRAP. The V and J ends lost 6 bases and 4 bases, in that order; junction bases with no gene match: 8. The CDR3 covers 14 residues. The CDR3 here is CASGHEYRGETQYF. The DNA of the CDR3 is TGTGCTAGTGGCCATGAATACAGGGGAGAGACCCAGTACTTC.

The J gene is TRBJ1-1, the V gene TRBV11-2, with D uncertain. The germline CDR1 and CDR2 sequences are SGHAT and FQNNGV. The CDR3 extends over 14 amino acids. Trimming cost V 2 bases and J 1 base, with 8 bases left between them. Here the CDR3 DNA reads TGTGCCAGCAGCTTATTCGGCGGGAACACTGAAGCTTTCTTT. Its translation: CASSLFGGNTEAFF.

The rearrangement links TRBV24-1 to TRBJ2-5, with 8 bases matching TRBD1. CDR1 KGHDR and CDR2 SFDVKD come from the germline V gene. The V gene end was trimmed by 0 bases and the J gene end by 4 bases; junction bases not matched to a gene: 3. The CDR3 loop spans 15 amino acids. In nucleotides, the CDR3 is TGTGCCACCAGTGATTTGCAGGGGGCGGGAGAGACCCAGTACTTC. The encoded protein is CATSDLQGAGETQYF.

J is TRBJ2-5 and V is TRBV28; perhaps TRBD2 as D (6 bases). Germline-derived CDR1 and CDR2 are MDHEN and SYDVKM. The CDR3 is 13 amino acids. Trimming took 11 bases from V and 4 from J, leaving 17 bases between them. The CDR3 here is CASGRGMIETQYF. In DNA form, the CDR3 reads TGTGCCTCGGGACGGGGGATGATAGAGACCCAGTACTTC.